The 11 T cell receptor beta chains in this list originate from one sample, sequenced in a study of Ad26.COV2.S vaccination and SARS-CoV-2 variants. Documented treatment: about 20 received Ad26.COV2.S at low or high dose, single or two shots; 5 received placebo; per-sample allocation not given. Samples came from day 63 after the first vaccine or placebo injection. The assay was immunoSEQ multiplex PCR, and TCRdb's table has in-frame clones only and misses some. The profile shows some 320,000 clones, roughly 84% of them singletons. Sequenced material: peripheral blood, taken in a trial of Ad26.COV2.S vaccine versus placebo. These receptors were obtained from a person aged 18-60 years who received the Ad26.COV2.S COVID-19 vaccine or a placebo.

The genes are TRBV3-1 (or the pseudogene TRBV3-2) and TRBJ1-4; no clear D. The CDR3 has 15 amino acids. Germline values: CDR1 LGHDT, CDR2 YNNKEL (reference sequence). Trimming took 1 base from V and 5 from J, leaving 11 bases between them. CDR3 nucleotide sequence: TGTGCCAGCAGCCAAGTTGGGCCGACCAATGAAAAACTGTTTTTT. It translates to CASSQVGPTNEKLFF.

The rearrangement uses TRBV7-2 and TRBJ1-5, with 9 bases aligning to TRBD1. CDR1 SGHTA and CDR2 FQGNSA come from the germline V gene. The CDR3 length is 18 residues. V lost 4 bases to trimming and J lost 0 bases; unmatched junction nucleotides: 10. The CDR3 bases are TGTGCCAGCAGCTCAGCCGGGACAGGGTCATATAGCAATCAGCCCCAGCATTTT. This codes for CASSSAGTGSYSNQPQHF.

This chain's CDR3 is CASISGAYSYEQYF. In nucleotides, the CDR3 is TGTGCCAGCATATCAGGGGCGTACTCCTACGAGCAGTACTTC. This sequence joins TRBV6-5 and TRBJ2-7; TRBD1 might be the D (6 bases). Germline loops: CDR1 MNHEY, CDR2 SVGAGI. CDR3 size: 14 residues. The V gene lost 7 bases and the J gene lost 0 bases, with 13 bases spanning the gap.

J is TRBJ1-1 and V is TRBV5-1, with D hard to call. CDR3 length equals 14 residues. The ends were cut back, 0 bases at V and 11 bases at J, with 17 bases in the middle. Germline V CDR1 and CDR2: SGHRS, YFSETQ. CDR3 nucleotides: TGCGCCAGCAGCTTGGACAGTGCTTGGGATGACGCTTTCTTT. Protein: CASSLDSAWDDAFF. Based on the CDR3 plus reference TRBV5-1 and TRBJ1-1, the full variable domain is KAGVTQTPRYLIKTRGQQVTLSCSPISGHRSVSWYQQTPGQGLQFLFEYFSETQRNKGNFPGRFSGRQFSNSRSEMNVSTLELGDSALYLCASSLDSAWDDAFFGQGTRLTVV.

The V gene is TRBV6-2 or TRBV6-3, the J gene TRBJ2-5, with TRBD2 identical over 12 bases. The CDR3 covers 16 residues. The junction had 6 bases not matched to a gene; V was cut back by 3 bases and J by 4 bases. Germline V gene sequence: CDR1 MNHEY, CDR2 SVGEGT. The CDR3: CASSYPLAGGRETQYF. CDR3 nucleotide sequence: TGTGCCAGCAGTTATCCCCTAGCGGGGGGGCGAGAGACCCAGTACTTC.

This chain joins TRBV14 and TRBJ1-6; D is ambiguous. The CDR3 loop spans 15 amino acids. Germline V lookup: CDR1 SGHDN, CDR2 FVKESK. V gave up 1 base and J gave up 9 bases, with 13 bases separating them. The chain's CDR3 is CASSQVLGRVSPLHF. CDR3 DNA: TGTGCCAGCAGCCAAGTTCTCGGGCGAGTTTCACCCCTCCACTTT. The full variable domain, its missing parts supplied by reference TRBV14 and TRBJ1-6, is EAGVTQFPSHSVIEKGQTVTLRCDPISGHDNLYWYRRVMGKEIKFLLHFVKESKQDESGMPNNRFLAERTGGTYSTLKVQPAELEDSGVYFCASSQVLGRVSPLHFGNGTRLTVT.

The V call is TRBV9, the J call TRBJ1-2, with D uncertain. The V end lost 0 bases, the J end lost 7 bases, and 10 bases lay between the germline ends. Germline CDR1 reads SGDLS; CDR2 reads YYNGEE. The CDR3 runs to 13 residues. The CDR3 region is CASSVDGLGGYTF. The CDR3 bases are TGTGCCAGCAGCGTAGACGGTTTGGGTGGCTACACCTTC.

V is TRBV10-3 and J is TRBJ1-2; TRBD1 might be the D (5 bases). The length of the CDR3 is 14 residues. The germline V and J ends were trimmed by 6 bases and 0 bases, with 11 bases remaining between them. CDR1 and CDR2 (germline): ENHRY, SYGVKD. CDR3 residues: CAIRFGTSNYGYTF. For the CDR3, the DNA is TGTGCCATCAGGTTCGGGACGTCTAACTATGGCTACACCTTC.

This chain uses TRBV15 with TRBJ1-3; D unresolved. The CDR3 runs to 15 residues. CDR1 is LNHNV, CDR2 YYDKDF, per germline (reference sequence). Trimming shortened V by 1 base and J by 2 bases, and 9 bases separated the two germline ends. The chain's CDR3 is CATSRGNIAGNTIYF. The CDR3 DNA reads TGTGCCACCAGCAGAGGAAATATCGCTGGAAACACCATATATTTT.

The chain joins TRBV5-1 to TRBJ1-1, with D perhaps TRBD1 (6 bases). Germline V lookup: CDR1 SGHRS, CDR2 YFSETQ. CDR3 size: 16 residues. The V end was cut by 4 bases, the J end by 4 bases, with 20 bases between. CDR3 DNA: TGCGCCAGCAGCCCTGGTGGTGCGGGGGGCGGCACTGAAGCTTTCTTT. Translated: CASSPGGAGGGTEAFF.

This clone was detected only a few times. V and J are TRBV6-1 and TRBJ1-2, with D possibly being TRBD1 (5 bases). Per the germline V gene, CDR1 is MNHNS and CDR2 is SASEGT. Between the trimmed V and J ends, which lost 3 bases and 7 bases, there was a span of 18 bases. This CDR3 has 15 amino acids. The CDR3 DNA reads TGTGCCAGCAGTGATCTCCGGGTCGGGGGTTCTGGCTACACCTTC. Translating gives CASSDLRVGGSGYTF.